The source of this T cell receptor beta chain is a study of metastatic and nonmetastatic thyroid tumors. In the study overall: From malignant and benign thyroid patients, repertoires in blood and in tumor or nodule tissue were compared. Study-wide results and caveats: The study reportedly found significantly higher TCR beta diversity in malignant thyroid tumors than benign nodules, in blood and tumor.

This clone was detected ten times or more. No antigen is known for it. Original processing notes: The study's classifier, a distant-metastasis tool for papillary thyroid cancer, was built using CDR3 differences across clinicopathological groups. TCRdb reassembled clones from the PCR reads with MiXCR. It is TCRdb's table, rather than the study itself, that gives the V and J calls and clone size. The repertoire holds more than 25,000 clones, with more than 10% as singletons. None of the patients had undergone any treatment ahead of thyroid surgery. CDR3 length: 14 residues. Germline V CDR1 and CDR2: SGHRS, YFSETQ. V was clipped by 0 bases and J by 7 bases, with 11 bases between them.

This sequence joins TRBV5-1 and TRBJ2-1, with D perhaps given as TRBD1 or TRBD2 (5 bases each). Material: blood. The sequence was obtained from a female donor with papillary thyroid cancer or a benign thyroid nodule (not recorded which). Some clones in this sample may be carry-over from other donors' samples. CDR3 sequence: CASSLVGPLNEQFF. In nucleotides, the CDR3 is TGCGCCAGCAGCTTGGTGGGACCTTTAAATGAGCAGTTCTTC.